The TCR beta chain described here comes from a study of CD8 T cells in Susac syndrome. cDNA came from about 0.5 to 1 ug RNA primed by random hexamers. It was immunoSEQ multiplex PCR that amplified TCR beta CDR3 across 54 Vbeta and 13 Jbeta. TCRdb re-called the immunoSEQ multiplex PCR reads through MiXCR, storing one row per CDR3 protein. The profile shows some 90,000 distinct CDR3 sequences, roughly 93% of them singletons. Germline lookup yields CDR1 MNHEY and CDR2 SMNVEV (reference sequence). V was shortened by 3 bases and J by 5 bases, with 10 bases between the two germline ends. The CDR3 runs 13 residues. The authors sequenced TCR beta from blood CD8+ and CD4+ T cells. Controls were drawn from healthy donors and were matched for age and sex. It was negative isolation that provided the CD8+ and CD4+ T cells, whereas TEMRA cells were enriched by FACS.

This TCR was sampled from a human donor in good health. V gene TRBV27 combines with J gene TRBJ1-1; possibly TRBD1 for D (5 bases). Material: CD8+ T cells from PBMCs. For the CDR3, the DNA is TGTGCCAGCAGTTTTTACGGGGGGACTGAAGCTTTCTTT. It translates to CASSFYGGTEAFF.